One T cell receptor beta chain is described in this entry. Sequenced by immunoSEQ multiplex PCR; TCRdb stores in-frame clones only, minus some. The table lists 8,500 to 10,000 clones, 60% to 80% of them singletons, with approximately 12% in the top ten. V lost 8 bases, J lost 2 bases, and 5 bases stayed unmatched. The CDR3 totals 14 residues. Germline loops: CDR1 SGHVS, CDR2 FNYEAQ. These data belong to a study of immune evolution from preneoplasia to lung adenocarcinoma. The sequence derives from a person older than 75 with lung adenocarcinoma. This chain connects TRBV7-6 to TRBJ2-5; 10 positions agree with TRBD2. Material for sequencing was FFPE lung adenocarcinoma in situ tissue. The CDR3, as DNA: TGTGCCAGCTCGCCTAGCGGGGGTCAAGAGACCCAGTACTTC. As protein: CASSPSGGQETQYF.